These T cell receptor beta chains were read from a single sample in a study of T cell repertoires in cytomegalovirus infection. These receptors lack a known antigen. MiXCR was run by TCRdb on the reads, yielding one entry per CDR3 protein. Found here are around 900,000 distinct CDR3 sequences, approximately 33% of them singletons; the top ten hold roughly 12%. The sequenced sample was cultured CD8+ T cells from PBMCs, obtained from culture after CMV antigen stimulation. All receptors come from a human donor in good health (CMV status not recorded). Some clones in this sample may be carry-over from other donors' samples. The CDR3 runs from the conserved cysteine through the conserved F or W. Each record gives: V gene, clone size, D gene, J gene, CDR3 protein, CDR3 DNA. A D gene is named only where the DNA matches it firmly. Expanded clones are given a class, and other clones once, few, many or no size at all.

v_call: TRBV12-5; clone_size: few; d_call: .; j_call: TRBJ2-2; cdr3_aa: CASGWDNTGELFF; cdr3_nt: TGTGCTAGTGGCTGGGATAACACCGGGGAGCTGTTTTTT
v_call: TRBV19; clone_size: .; d_call: .; j_call: TRBJ2-2; cdr3_aa: CASTYGAPGELFF; cdr3_nt: TGTGCCAGTACATACGGGGCCCCCGGGGAGCTGTTTTTT
v_call: TRBV7-3; clone_size: few; d_call: .; j_call: TRBJ1-1; cdr3_aa: CASSLTPGPHTEAFF; cdr3_nt: TGTGCCAGCAGCTTAACTCCAGGGCCTCACACTGAAGCTTTCTTT
v_call: TRBV20-1; clone_size: .; d_call: TRBD1; j_call: TRBJ1-3; cdr3_aa: CSAQTTGIGTRGNTIYF; cdr3_nt: TGCAGTGCCCAAACGACAGGGATAGGAACGCGAGGAAACACCATATATTTT
v_call: TRBV7-6; clone_size: .; d_call: .; j_call: TRBJ2-2; cdr3_aa: CVSSLIRARNTGELFF; cdr3_nt: TGTGTCAGCAGCTTAATCCGGGCAAGGAACACCGGGGAGCTGTTTTTT
v_call: TRBV28; clone_size: few; d_call: .; j_call: TRBJ2-4; cdr3_aa: CASIGIAKNIQYF; cdr3_nt: TGTGCCAGCATTGGAATAGCCAAAAACATTCAGTACTTC
v_call: TRBV6-6; clone_size: few; d_call: .; j_call: TRBJ2-1; cdr3_aa: CASSPDWDSYNEQFF; cdr3_nt: TGTGCCAGCAGTCCGGACTGGGACTCCTACAATGAGCAGTTCTTC
v_call: TRBV24-1; clone_size: .; d_call: .; j_call: TRBJ2-3; cdr3_aa: CATSDSEPDTQYF; cdr3_nt: TGTGCCACCAGTGATTCCGAACCTGATACGCAGTATTTT
v_call: TRBV14; clone_size: .; d_call: TRBD1; j_call: TRBJ2-2; cdr3_aa: CASSLDRAIGELFF; cdr3_nt: TGTGCCAGCAGCCTCGACAGGGCGATCGGGGAGCTGTTTTTT
v_call: TRBV6-4; clone_size: .; d_call: .; j_call: TRBJ2-3; cdr3_aa: CASSDSDTDTQYF; cdr3_nt: TGTGCCAGCAGTGACTCGGACACAGATACGCAGTATTTT
v_call: TRBV12-3/TRBV12-4; clone_size: .; d_call: .; j_call: TRBJ2-7; cdr3_aa: CASSPPGESYEQYF; cdr3_nt: TGTGCCAGCAGCCCTCCGGGGGAGAGCTACGAGCAGTACTTC
v_call: TRBV7-9; clone_size: .; d_call: TRBD1; j_call: TRBJ2-5; cdr3_aa: CASSNRQGAGETQYF; cdr3_nt: TGTGCCAGCAGCAATAGACAGGGGGCCGGAGAGACCCAGTACTTC
v_call: TRBV27; clone_size: once; d_call: .; j_call: TRBJ2-3; cdr3_aa: CASSLRPTDTQYF; cdr3_nt: TGTGCCAGCAGTTTACGGCCGACAGATACGCAGTATTTT
v_call: TRBV7-6; clone_size: many; d_call: .; j_call: TRBJ1-4; cdr3_aa: CASNPGPDNEKLFF; cdr3_nt: TGTGCCAGCAACCCGGGACCCGATAATGAAAAACTGTTTTTT
v_call: TRBV7-2; clone_size: many; d_call: TRBD2; j_call: TRBJ2-3; cdr3_aa: CASSVVGGYADTQYF; cdr3_nt: TGTGCCAGCAGCGTAGTGGGGGGGTACGCAGATACGCAGTATTTT
v_call: TRBV7-9; clone_size: .; d_call: TRBD1; j_call: TRBJ2-1; cdr3_aa: CASSLGWTGVYNEQFF; cdr3_nt: TGTGCCAGCAGCTTAGGATGGACAGGGGTATACAATGAGCAGTTCTTC
v_call: TRBV9; clone_size: .; d_call: TRBD2; j_call: TRBJ2-6; cdr3_aa: CASSVATSGGTPGANVLTF; cdr3_nt: TGTGCCAGCAGCGTTGCGACTAGCGGGGGGACTCCTGGGGCCAACGTCCTGACTTTC
v_call: TRBV19; clone_size: many; d_call: .; j_call: TRBJ2-1; cdr3_aa: CASSADTYNEQFF; cdr3_nt: TGTGCCAGTAGTGCCGACACCTACAATGAGCAGTTCTTC
v_call: TRBV12-3/TRBV12-4; clone_size: once; d_call: .; j_call: TRBJ1-4; cdr3_aa: CASRRSGPQATNEKLFF; cdr3_nt: TGTGCCAGCAGACGGTCAGGGCCCCAGGCCACTAATGAAAAACTGTTTTTT
v_call: TRBV7-9; clone_size: few; d_call: .; j_call: TRBJ2-1; cdr3_aa: CASSGPGDSRNEQFF; cdr3_nt: TGTGCCAGCAGTGGCCCAGGGGACTCCCGCAATGAGCAGTTCTTC
v_call: TRBV9; clone_size: many; d_call: .; j_call: TRBJ1-3; cdr3_aa: CASSVAGASGNTIYF; cdr3_nt: TGTGCCAGCAGCGTCGCAGGAGCCTCTGGAAACACCATATATTTT
v_call: TRBV6-6; clone_size: few; d_call: .; j_call: TRBJ1-6; cdr3_aa: CASSYGGTSPLHF; cdr3_nt: TGTGCCAGCAGTTACGGGGGGACTTCACCCCTCCACTTT
v_call: TRBV27; clone_size: few; d_call: TRBD2; j_call: TRBJ2-7; cdr3_aa: CASSLSGTSGTYEQYF; cdr3_nt: TGTGCCAGCAGTTTAAGTGGGACTAGCGGTACCTACGAGCAGTACTTC
v_call: TRBV12-3/TRBV12-4; clone_size: few; d_call: .; j_call: TRBJ2-5; cdr3_aa: CASSFKLETQYF; cdr3_nt: TGTGCCAGCAGTTTCAAACTTGAGACCCAGTACTTC
v_call: TRBV15; clone_size: few; d_call: .; j_call: TRBJ1-2; cdr3_aa: CATSPYPSSRTNYGYTF; cdr3_nt: TGTGCCACCAGCCCCTATCCTTCGAGTCGGACTAACTATGGCTACACCTTC
v_call: TRBV29-1; clone_size: .; d_call: .; j_call: TRBJ1-4; cdr3_aa: CSVLLAPYNEKLFF; cdr3_nt: TGCAGCGTTCTATTGGCCCCCTATAATGAAAAACTGTTTTTT
v_call: TRBV7-3; clone_size: few; d_call: .; j_call: TRBJ1-1; cdr3_aa: CASSFGGLSEAFF; cdr3_nt: TGTGCCAGCAGCTTCGGGGGTCTTAGTGAAGCTTTCTTT
v_call: TRBV20-1; clone_size: many; d_call: .; j_call: TRBJ1-5; cdr3_aa: CSAPDGGYGYSNQPQHF; cdr3_nt: TGCAGTGCTCCCGATGGAGGGTATGGGTATAGCAATCAGCCCCAGCATTTT
v_call: TRBV19; clone_size: few; d_call: TRBD1; j_call: TRBJ1-1; cdr3_aa: CASSIDRGLGTEAFF; cdr3_nt: TGTGCCAGTAGTATAGACAGGGGGCTTGGCACTGAAGCTTTCTTT
v_call: TRBV19; clone_size: .; d_call: .; j_call: TRBJ2-1; cdr3_aa: CASSIQGVYEQFF; cdr3_nt: TGTGCCAGTAGTATACAAGGGGTCTATGAGCAGTTCTTC
v_call: TRBV6-5; clone_size: .; d_call: .; j_call: TRBJ2-3; cdr3_aa: CASSYLGREEADTQYF; cdr3_nt: TGTGCCAGCAGTTACTTGGGCAGGGAAGAGGCAGATACGCAGTATTTT
v_call: TRBV7-9; clone_size: .; d_call: TRBD1; j_call: TRBJ1-2; cdr3_aa: CASSLELSGGDGYTF; cdr3_nt: TGTGCCAGCAGCTTAGAATTATCAGGGGGCGATGGCTACACCTTC
v_call: TRBV7-9; clone_size: many; d_call: .; j_call: TRBJ2-5; cdr3_aa: CASSPQTGPGWDQYF; cdr3_nt: TGTGCCAGCAGCCCCCAGACAGGCCCAGGTTGGGACCAGTACTTC
v_call: TRBV19; clone_size: .; d_call: .; j_call: TRBJ1-3; cdr3_aa: CASLAGVSGNTIYF; cdr3_nt: TGTGCCAGTCTCGCAGGGGTCTCTGGAAACACCATATATTTT